This T cell receptor beta chain was found in a study of T cells of healthy individuals. TCRdb itself ran the 5' RACE reads through MiXCR, one entry per CDR3 protein. The sample records around 98,000 distinct CDR3 sequences, under 20% being singletons. There are many counts of this clonotype. Germline assignment: CDR1 SQVTM and CDR2 ANQGSEA. The length of the CDR3 is 14 residues. V lost 0 bases and J 4 bases, leaving 11 bases between the germline ends. This receptor was taken from a human donor in good health. This chain joins TRBV29-1 and TRBJ2-3; weak D call: TRBD1 (6 bases). In nucleotides, the CDR3 is TGCAGCGTTGAAGAAGGTCAGGGGCCAGATACGCAGTATTTT. Its protein is CSVEEGQGPDTQYF.